This TCR beta chain appears in the sequencing data of a study of a mutant IDH1 vaccine in newly diagnosed glioma. Study in general: Beforehand, treatment had been radiotherapy, temozolomide, or both; the majority received both.

CDR3 size: 13 residues. The V end was cut by 5 bases, the J end by 11 bases, with 18 bases between. Germline V gene data show CDR1 as SEHNR and CDR2 as FQNEAQ (reference sequence). As to this clone: The target antigen is unknown.

Measured with immunoSEQ multiplex PCR; TCRdb has only the in-frame clones, and not every one. The table has about 69,000 clones, roughly 86% seen once; the top ten hold roughly 2%. Time point denoted: week 35, safety follow-up. Doses of 300 ug of mutant IDH1 20-mer peptide were given with topical imiquimod. New WHO grade 3 or 4 astrocytomas that were IDH1-mutant and ATRX-lost had been found in donors. The specimen comprised PBMCs, sampled from a glioma patient whose treatment included an IDH1 peptide vaccine. This sequence joins TRBV7-9 and TRBJ1-1; no clear D gene. The receptor comes from a man in his thirties or forties with glioma. CDR3: CASSHPATDRAFF. The CDR3 nucleotides are TGTGCCAGCAGCCACCCTGCCACAGATAGGGCTTTCTTT.